This record concerns one T cell receptor (beta chain) sequence. As yet, its antigen is unknown. Assembly of TCR beta libraries relied on iRepertoire HTBI primers together with Arm-PCR of CDR3 regions. One entry per CDR3 protein, called by TCRdb with MiXCR from the multiplex PCR reads. The table has roughly 440,000 distinct CDR3 sequences, roughly 15% seen once. The sample originates from a study of regulatory T cells in long-lasting Graves disease. Study conclusions and caveats: Reduced TCR diversity was observed in persistent Graves' patients versus newly diagnosed patients.

The time point here: newly diagnosed GD, antithyroid drugs for less than 3 months. Extracted RNA from PBMCs served as the source of the TCR library. Trimming at V came to 5 bases and at J to 12 bases, leaving 6 bases not matched to a gene. This CDR3 has 13 amino acids. This same sample was also taken into another study, of T cells in Graves' hyperthyroidism and ophthalmopathy.

Material: peripheral blood mononuclear cells (PBMCs), obtained at new diagnosis, from a patient treated with antithyroid drugs. The sequence was collected from a woman between 18 and 30 years old with Graves disease. The chain combines TRBV12-3 or TRBV12-4 with TRBJ2-7; TRBD2 agrees at 14 bases. CDR3 nucleotides: TGTGCCAGCAGTCCCCGACTAGCGGGAGGGGCGTACTTC. Protein sequence: CASSPRLAGGAYF.